The 18 T cell receptor beta chains reported below all come from one sample, sequenced in a study of blood T cell repertoires in COVID-19. The method was immunoSEQ multiplex PCR; TCRdb's version includes in-frame clones alone and lacks a portion of them. The table records about 120,000 clones, just over 85% of them present only once. The source material was peripheral blood. These receptors came from a man aged 40-49 years with acute or convalescent COVID-19.

CDR3 sequence (DNA): TGTGCCAGCAGCTTAGTGGCAGGGCGAGAGACCCAGTACTTC. Translating it yields CASSLVAGRETQYF. The rearrangement joins TRBV11-2 to TRBJ2-5; TRBD1 is a possible D gene (5 bases). This CDR3 region has 14 residues. Germline V gene data show CDR1 as SGHAT and CDR2 as FQNNGV. Trimming removed 1 base at V and 4 bases at J, with 10 bases between. The whole variable domain, remainder taken from reference TRBV11-2 and TRBJ2-5, is EAGVAQSPRYKIIEKRQSVAFWCNPISGHATLYWYQQILGQGPKLLIQFQNNGVVDDSQLPKDRFSAERLKGVDSTLKIQPAKLEDSAVYLCASSLVAGRETQYFGPGTRLLVL.

This clone was counted a single time. The rearrangement joins TRBV2 to TRBJ2-1; the match to TRBD2 covers 7 bases. Per germline, CDR1 SNHLY and CDR2 FYNNEI. CDR3 size: 13 residues. Trimming cost V 4 bases and J 9 bases; bases outside gene matches: 6. CDR3 bases: TGTGCCAGCAGTGTCGGCGGGGGAGGTGAGCAGTTCTTC. Encoded protein: CASSVGGGGEQFF.

The chain is built from TRBV6-2 or TRBV6-3 and TRBJ2-7; D is perhaps TRBD2 (5 bases). This CDR3 is built from 14 residues. V was pared by 7 bases and J by 7 bases, with 20 bases between. The germline CDR1 and CDR2 sequences are MNHEY and SVGEGT. CDR3 in amino acids: CASNPGRTYLEQYF. The CDR3 DNA is TGTGCCAGCAACCCCGGACGGACTTATTTAGAGCAGTACTTC.

This clone has just a few counts. The chain links TRBV19 to TRBJ2-2; 8 nucleotides line up with TRBD2. CDR1 LNHDA and CDR2 SQIVND come from the germline V gene (reference sequence). The CDR3 is 14 residues long. V lost 9 bases and J lost 0; bases outside the gene matches: 3. The CDR3 coding sequence is TGTGCCAGCATGGGACTAGCGAACACCGGGGAGCTGTTTTTT. Protein product: CASMGLANTGELFF.

V is TRBV6-5 and J is TRBJ1-2; 7 bases match TRBD1. The CDR3 contains 13 residues. Per germline, CDR1 MNHEY and CDR2 SVGAGI. The J segment lost 5 bases and the V segment lost 5 bases, leaving 5 bases of the junction unmatched. The CDR3 DNA is TGTGCCAGCAGTCAACAGGGGTCATATGGCTACACCTTC. This codes for CASSQQGSYGYTF.

The chain is built from TRBV4-2 and TRBJ1-2, with TRBD1 identical over 7 bases. Germline CDR1 is LGHNA and CDR2 is YNFKEQ. V dropped 0 bases and J dropped 3; count of bases not matched to a gene: 7. The CDR3 has 16 amino acids. The CDR3 DNA is TGTGCCAGCAGCCAAGAATTGAGACAGGGTGACTATGGCTACACCTTC. It encodes CASSQELRQGDYGYTF.

The chain carries TRBV5-1 and TRBJ1-3; D is uncertain. This CDR3 region has 15 residues. Germline loops: CDR1 SGHRS, CDR2 YFSETQ. V gave up 4 bases and J gave up 5 bases, with 16 bases separating them. DNA for the CDR3: TGCGCCAGCAGCGTCGATGCCTACAGCCGAAACACCATATATTTT. Translating it yields CASSVDAYSRNTIYF. Together with reference TRBV5-1 and TRBJ1-3, the CDR3 gives the full variable domain: KAGVTQTPRYLIKTRGQQVTLSCSPISGHRSVSWYQQTPGQGLQFLFEYFSETQRNKGNFPGRFSGRQFSNSRSEMNVSTLELGDSALYLCASSVDAYSRNTIYFGEGSWLTVV.

The rearrangement joins TRBV7-6 to TRBJ2-2; TRBD2 is a possible D gene (6 bases). V was cut by 5 bases and J by 5 bases, with 21 bases left in between. Germline V gives CDR1 SGHVS, CDR2 FNYEAQ. The CDR3 is 17 residues long. CDR3 DNA sequence: TGTGCCAGCAGCCCCCCCGGCGGGGCGTATTTAACCGGGGAGCTGTTTTTT. This gives the protein CASSPPGGAYLTGELFF.

The chain links TRBV10-3 to TRBJ1-2; 9 bases are a match to TRBD1. This CDR3 has 14 residues. V was pared by 7 bases and J by 8 bases, with 11 bases of the junction left unmatched. The germline gives CDR1 ENHRY, CDR2 SYGVKD. CDR3 protein: CAITPGQGFSGYTF. CDR3 bases: TGTGCCATCACCCCGGGACAGGGTTTTTCGGGCTACACCTTC.

This clone was counted only a few times. V is TRBV30 and J is TRBJ1-1, with a possible D match to TRBD1 (5 bases). Germline CDR1 GTSNPN, CDR2 SVGIG (reference sequence). V was pared by 0 bases and J by 2 bases, with 16 bases between. This CDR3 has 16 residues. CDR3 sequence: CAWSVFGLQVNTEAFF. CDR3 nucleotides: TGTGCCTGGAGTGTCTTTGGGCTACAGGTTAACACTGAAGCTTTCTTT. Complete variable domain (other parts from reference TRBV30 and TRBJ1-1): SQTIHQWPATLVQPVGSPLSLECTVEGTSNPNLYWYRQAAGRGLQLLFYSVGIGQISSEVPQNLSASRPQDRQFILSSKKLLLSDSGFYLCAWSVFGLQVNTEAFFGQGTRLTVV.

V is TRBV2 and J is TRBJ1-2, with no clear D. Germline-derived CDR1 and CDR2 are SNHLY and FYNNEI. The V end lost 5 bases, the J end lost 0 bases, and 19 bases lay between the germline ends. The CDR3 runs 17 residues. The chain's CDR3 is CASSYGPPVETNYGYTF. CDR3 bases: TGTGCCAGCAGTTACGGTCCCCCAGTGGAGACTAACTATGGCTACACCTTC.

The chain uses TRBV9 and TRBJ1-2, with 7 bases aligning to TRBD1. This CDR3 comprises 14 residues. Trimming took 2 bases from V and 6 from J; bases not matched to a gene: 7. Germline V gives CDR1 SGDLS, CDR2 YYNGEE. The CDR3 nucleotides are TGTGCCAGCAGCGTGGACTCGACAGGGCATGGCTACACCTTC. Translated: CASSVDSTGHGYTF.

The chain recombines TRBV5-5 with TRBJ1-2; D is unresolved. CDR1 SGHKS and CDR2 YYEKEE come from the germline V gene (reference sequence). V was shortened by 2 bases and J by 4 bases, with 18 bases between the two germline ends. This CDR3 is built from 16 residues. For the CDR3, the DNA is TGTGCCAGCAGCTTTAGTGTAGTAGCGAGCACCTATGGCTACACCTTC. Translation: CASSFSVVASTYGYTF.

V is TRBV4-2 and J is TRBJ2-2; 10 bases line up with TRBD2. CDR1 and CDR2 from the germline V gene are LGHNA and YNFKEQ. J lost 2 bases, V lost 0 bases, and 6 bases had no gene match. The CDR3 is 18 residues long. CDR3 sequence (DNA): TGTGCCAGCAGCCAAGACCCTAGCGGGGGATTTAACACCGGGGAGCTGTTTTTT. It specifies CASSQDPSGGFNTGELFF.

The chain carries TRBV11-3 and TRBJ2-2, with a possible D match to TRBD2 (6 bases). Germline loops: CDR1 SGHNT, CDR2 YENEEA. The CDR3 loop spans 15 amino acids. V was pared by 5 bases and J by 7 bases, with 17 bases between. This chain's CDR3 is CASSRRGDPIGELFF. As DNA, the CDR3 is TGTGCCAGCAGCCGGCGGGGAGATCCTATCGGGGAGCTGTTTTTT.

Here the CDR3 reads CASSPGLADEQFF. The CDR3 DNA is TGTGCCAGCAGCCCCGGACTAGCGGATGAGCAGTTCTTC. The chain carries TRBV11-3 and TRBJ2-1; TRBD2 matches 10 bases. V lost 5 bases to trimming and J lost 8 bases; unmatched junction nucleotides: 3. The germline gives CDR1 SGHNT, CDR2 YENEEA. The CDR3 covers 13 residues.

This chain uses TRBV6-1 with TRBJ1-3; D uncertain. The CDR3 spans 13 residues. Per the germline V gene, CDR1 is MNHNS and CDR2 is SASEGT. The V gene lost 5 bases and the J gene lost 11 bases, with 16 bases spanning the gap. CDR3 nucleotide sequence: TGTGCCAGCAGTCCCCGGGCCCCAGCGGCCATATATTTT. Translation gives CASSPRAPAAIYF.

The chain recombines TRBV6-1 with TRBJ1-6, with D perhaps matching TRBD1 (5 bases). This CDR3 has 14 amino acids. CDR1 is MNHNS and CDR2 is SASEGT in the germline V gene. Trimming pared 0 bases from V and 10 bases from J, leaving 10 bases between. The DNA for the CDR3 is TGTGCCAGCAGTGAAGCAGAAGGGGAATCACCCCTCCACTTT. Translating it yields CASSEAEGESPLHF.